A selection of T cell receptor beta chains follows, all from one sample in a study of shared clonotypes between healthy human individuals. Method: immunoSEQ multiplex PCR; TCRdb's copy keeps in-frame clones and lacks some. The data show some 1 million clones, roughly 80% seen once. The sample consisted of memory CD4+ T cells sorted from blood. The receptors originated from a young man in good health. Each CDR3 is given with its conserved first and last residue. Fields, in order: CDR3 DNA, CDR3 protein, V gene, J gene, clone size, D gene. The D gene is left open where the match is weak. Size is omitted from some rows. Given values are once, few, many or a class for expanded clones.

TGTGCCAGTCTAACAGCGAGCACGACTAATGAAAAACTGTTTTTT	CASLTASTTNEKLFF	TRBV21-1	TRBJ1-4	.	.
TGTGCCAGCAGCTTGGGAGATCGTGACAATCAGCCCCAGCATTTT	CASSLGDRDNQPQHF	TRBV13	TRBJ1-5	.	.
TGTGCCAGCTCACCACGACAGGGGGGTAACACCGGGGAGCTGTTTTTT	CASSPRQGGNTGELFF	TRBV18	TRBJ2-2	.	TRBD1
TGTGCCAGCAGCTCGACAGGGGTTCTCCAAGAGACCCAGTACTTC	CASSSTGVLQETQYF	TRBV6-5	TRBJ2-5	.	TRBD1
TGTGCCAGTAGTGCCGGAAGTGAGCAGTTCTTC	CASSAGSEQFF	TRBV19	TRBJ2-1	.	.
TGTGCCAGCAGCGTGACAGGGGTCAATCAGCCCCAGCATTTT	CASSVTGVNQPQHF	TRBV9	TRBJ1-5	once	TRBD1
TGTGCCAGCAGCCGGGCGAACACCGGGGAGCTGTTTTTT	CASSRANTGELFF	TRBV9	TRBJ2-2	many	.
TGTGCCAGCAGAAATAGCGGGATCAACACCGGGGAGCTGTTTTTT	CASRNSGINTGELFF	TRBV13	TRBJ2-2	.	TRBD2
TGTGCCAGCAGCTTAAGGGAAGCTAACACTGAAGCTTTCTTT	CASSLREANTEAFF	TRBV5-6	TRBJ1-1	medium-sized	.
TGTGCCAGCAGTTCTGTGGTAGCCTACGAGCAGTACTTC	CASSSVVAYEQYF	TRBV6-1	TRBJ2-7	.	.
TGTGCCAGCAGCCAGGCCGAAGGGCCCCAGCATTTT	CASSQAEGPQHF	TRBV4-2	TRBJ1-5	.	.
TGCAGCGTTGAGTACAGAACACAAGAGACCCAGTACTTC	CSVEYRTQETQYF	TRBV29-1	TRBJ2-5	many	.
TGTGCCAGCAGCTTGGCTAGCGGGACCGGAAATGAGCAGTTCTTC	CASSLASGTGNEQFF	TRBV5-4	TRBJ2-1	.	TRBD2
TGTGCCAGCAGCTCGATCGGGAGAGGGTACGAGCAGTACTTC	CASSSIGRGYEQYF	TRBV7-9	TRBJ2-7	.	.
TGTGCCAGCAGCTTAGATGGCTCCCCGAACACCATATATTTT	CASSLDGSPNTIYF	TRBV11-2	TRBJ1-3	.	.
TGTGCCAGCAGTCGTTGGGGAGCTAACTATGGCTACACCTTC	CASSRWGANYGYTF	TRBV27	TRBJ1-2	.	.
TGTGCCAGCAGAAAACGCGGTACAGGGACCACAGATACGCAGTATTTT	CASRKRGTGTTDTQYF	TRBV7-3	TRBJ2-3	.	.
TGTGCCAGCAGTTCCGCTAGCTACGAGCAGTACTTC	CASSSASYEQYF	TRBV6-5	TRBJ2-7	once	.
TGTGCCATCAGTGAGTCGAGGGGTGGCTACACCTTC	CAISESRGGYTF	TRBV10-3	TRBJ1-2	.	.
TGTGCCAGCTCACCAATCCCAGGGGGCTTCAGAGAGACCCAGTACTTC	CASSPIPGGFRETQYF	TRBV18	TRBJ2-5	.	TRBD1
TGCGCCAGCAGCTTGGCGGTATCGGGACAGGGTCCCGGAAACACCATATATTTT	CASSLAVSGQGPGNTIYF	TRBV5-1	TRBJ1-3	.	TRBD1
TGTGCCAGTAGTAGTACAGGGGGCGTCGTTGAAAAACTGTTTTTT	CASSSTGGVVEKLFF	TRBV19	TRBJ1-4	.	TRBD1
TGCGCCAGCATCCCCGGGGGGCAGACGAACACTGAAGCTTTCTTT	CASIPGGQTNTEAFF	TRBV5-1	TRBJ1-1	.	.
TGCAGCGTTGGGTATCGGGACATAGGCTCCTACAATGAGCAGTTCTTC	CSVGYRDIGSYNEQFF	TRBV29-1	TRBJ2-1	.	.
TGTGCCAGCAGCTTAGACAGGAGCTCCTACAATGAGCAGTTCTTC	CASSLDRSSYNEQFF	TRBV11-2	TRBJ2-1	.	.
TGTGCCTGGGGCAGGGGACATAGCAATCAGCCCCAGCATTTT	CAWGRGHSNQPQHF	TRBV30	TRBJ1-5	few	.
TGTGCCAGCAGGGCCCCGAGGACTGAAGCTTTCTTT	CASRAPRTEAFF	TRBV6-1	TRBJ1-1	.	.
TGTGCCAGCAGGAGAGCTTCGTACCAAGAGACCCAGTACTTC	CASRRASYQETQYF	TRBV2	TRBJ2-5	once	.
TGTGCCTGGAGTGTCGGGAGAGGCGGGGGGTACACAGATACGCAGTATTTT	CAWSVGRGGGYTDTQYF	TRBV30	TRBJ2-3	few	TRBD2
TGTGCCAGCAGCGAGACAGGGGGCCTCACCTACGAGCAGTACTTC	CASSETGGLTYEQYF	TRBV5-6	TRBJ2-7	.	TRBD1
TGTGCCAGCAGTCCCACTTACACTGAAGCTTTCTTT	CASSPTYTEAFF	TRBV28	TRBJ1-1	.	.
TGTGCCACCAGACAGGGGGAGACCCAGTACTTC	CATRQGETQYF	TRBV19	TRBJ2-5	.	TRBD1
TGTGCCTCGAACAGGGTACTCGCTGAAGCTTTCTTT	CASNRVLAEAFF	TRBV30	TRBJ1-1	.	.
TGTGCCAGCAGCTCGGACCAACCCAGGCAGTATTTT	CASSSDQPRQYF	TRBV5-4	TRBJ2-3	.	.
TGTGCCTGGAGTGTCGGACTAGCGGGGGGTGAGAATGAGCAGTTCTTC	CAWSVGLAGGENEQFF	TRBV30	TRBJ2-1	.	TRBD2
TGTGCCAGCAGTTTATACCCAGCGGGGGCTTCCGGGGAGCTGTTTTTT	CASSLYPAGASGELFF	TRBV28	TRBJ2-2	.	TRBD2
TGTGCCAGCAGTTTCGAGGGAACGGCGGGGAATGAAAAACTGTTTTTT	CASSFEGTAGNEKLFF	TRBV28	TRBJ1-4	once	.
TGTGCCTGGGGGCGTAGTCGGGACTTGTATGCTTTCTTT	CAWGRSRDLYAFF	TRBV30	TRBJ1-1	many	.
TGTGCCAGCTGGGCCGGGACTAGCGGGAAGAACACCGGGGAGCTGTTTTTT	CASWAGTSGKNTGELFF	TRBV9	TRBJ2-2	.	TRBD2
TGTGCCAGCAGTTTGGCCGGACAGGGCTACGAGCAGTACTTC	CASSLAGQGYEQYF	TRBV27	TRBJ2-7	once	TRBD1
TGTGCCAGCAGCTTAGACCCGGGGACTCTCGCTGGCTACACCTTC	CASSLDPGTLAGYTF	TRBV7-9	TRBJ1-2	once	.
TGTGCCAGCACCCAGGGACAGGGGTCGCAAAAACTGTTTTTT	CASTQGQGSQKLFF	TRBV6-5	TRBJ1-4	.	TRBD1
TGTGCCAGCAGTGATACAAAGACCCAGTACTTC	CASSDTKTQYF	TRBV2	TRBJ2-5	.	.
TGTGCCAGCAGCAAGCCAGGGGGAAATCAGCCCCAGCATTTT	CASSKPGGNQPQHF	TRBV7-9	TRBJ1-5	few	TRBD1
TGTGCCAGCAGCCCTAGAGGAGAGACCCAGTACTTC	CASSPRGETQYF	TRBV7-2	TRBJ2-5	.	.
TGTGCCAGCAGATACCGGGACAGGGAGTCACCCCTCCACTTT	CASRYRDRESPLHF	TRBV2	TRBJ1-6	.	TRBD1
TGTGCCAGCAACTTAAGAGGGCAGATCCCAGCGGGTCCCACCGGGGAGCTGTTTTTT	CASNLRGQIPAGPTGELFF	TRBV21-1	TRBJ2-2	.	.